A single sample gave rise to the 9 T cell receptor beta chains below, sequenced in a study of T cell changes during pregnancy in multiple sclerosis. TCRdb keeps only in-frame clones here, not all; method: immunoSEQ multiplex PCR. The sample lists tens of thousands of clones, just over 90% seen once, with 2.5% in the top ten. The source material was peripheral blood, sampled in the second trimester of pregnancy. Source of these receptors: a female donor with multiple sclerosis, enrolled in a pregnancy study.

Written as DNA, the CDR3 is TGTGCCAGCAGCTTAGTAGGCGGCGGGAGCTCTGGAAACACCATATATTTT. As protein: CASSLVGGGSSGNTIYF. The V call is TRBV7-2, the J call TRBJ1-3; D unclear. V was clipped by 1 base and J by 0 bases, with 13 bases between them. Germline V gene lookup returns CDR1 SGHTA and CDR2 FQGNSA. The CDR3 has 17 amino acids.

As concerns this clone: An end of the junction does not agree with germline; a read error may underlie this. The chain couples TRBV15 to TRBJ2-3, with 11 bases identical to TRBD2. The germline V gene has CDR1 LNHNV and CDR2 YYDKDF (reference sequence). The CDR3 sequence is 16 residues long. The CDR3: CATSRGTSGLTNTQYF. DNA of the CDR3: TGTGCCACCAGCAGGGGGACTAGCGGCCTCACAAATACGCAGTATTTT. The entire variable domain, with the rest obtained from reference TRBV15 and TRBJ2-3, is as follows: DAMVIQNPRYQVTQFGKPVTLSCSQTLNHNVMYWYQQKSSQAPKLLFHYYDKDFNNEADTPDNFQSRRPNTSFCFLDIRSPGLGDTAMYLCATSRGTSGLTNTQYFGPGTRLTVL.

V is TRBV7-8 and J is TRBJ2-5; D perhaps matches TRBD2 (5 bases). The CDR3 extends over 15 amino acids. The ends were cut back, 1 base at V and 2 bases at J, with 11 bases in the middle. CDR1 and CDR2 from the germline V gene are SGHVS and FQNEAQ. Written as DNA, the CDR3 is TGTGCCAGCAGCTTAGAACGACTACCTCAAGAGACCCAGTACTTC. Encoded protein: CASSLERLPQETQYF.

The chain joins TRBV10-3 to TRBJ1-3; possible D gene TRBD1, 5 bases. The CDR3 length is 16 residues. In germline, CDR1 is ENHRY, CDR2 SYGVKD. Trimming stripped 0 bases from V and 3 bases from J, with 12 bases between. The CDR3 DNA is TGTGCCATCAGTGAGTCGGTCGTGACAGATGGAAACACCATATATTTT. This codes for CAISESVVTDGNTIYF.

The rearrangement joins TRBV18 to TRBJ2-5; D ambiguous. CDR1 is KGHSH and CDR2 is LQKENI in the germline V gene. V shed 3 bases and J shed 1 base, with 9 bases lying between them. The CDR3 covers 14 residues. In DNA, the CDR3 is TGTGCCAGCTCACCGGGCACGTCCCAAGAGACCCAGTACTTC. The encoded protein is CASSPGTSQETQYF.

This chain connects TRBV7-8 to TRBJ2-3, with a possible D match to TRBD2 (6 bases). The CDR3 length is 15 residues. Trimming shortened V by 6 bases and J by 0 bases, and 13 bases separated the two germline ends. Germline V lookup: CDR1 SGHVS, CDR2 FQNEAQ. CDR3 in DNA: TGTGCCAGCAGGCTCCGGGACTTTAGCACAGATACGCAGTATTTT. It translates to CASRLRDFSTDTQYF.

This chain links TRBV4-1 with TRBJ1-1, with a tentative D call TRBD1 (5 bases). With 0 bases removed from V and 0 bases from J, the gap between germline ends came to 20 bases. The CDR3 runs to 19 residues. Germline CDR1 reads MGHRA; CDR2 reads YSYEKL. DNA for the CDR3: TGCGCCAGCAGCCAAGATCGCCGACAGCGCCCCGGCATGAACACTGAAGCTTTCTTT. Encoded protein: CASSQDRRQRPGMNTEAFF.

This rearrangement joins TRBV28 to TRBJ2-5; TRBD2 might be the D (6 bases). Trimming took off 5 bases at V and 5 bases at J, with 15 bases between the two ends. Germline values: CDR1 MDHEN, CDR2 SYDVKM. The CDR3 runs 14 residues. The CDR3 protein is CASSLPPEGETQYF. CDR3 DNA sequence: TGTGCCAGCAGTCTCCCCCCGGAGGGGGAGACCCAGTACTTC.

This clone was seen only once. The chain uses TRBV6-1 and TRBJ1-4; tentatively, D is TRBD1 (6 bases). Looked up from germline, CDR1 is MNHNS and CDR2 is SASEGT. The CDR3 has 14 residues. V gave up 6 bases and J gave up 2 bases, with 10 bases separating them. The CDR3 DNA follows: TGTGCCAGCAGCAGGACAGAGACTAATGAAAAACTGTTTTTT. Translation: CASSRTETNEKLFF.